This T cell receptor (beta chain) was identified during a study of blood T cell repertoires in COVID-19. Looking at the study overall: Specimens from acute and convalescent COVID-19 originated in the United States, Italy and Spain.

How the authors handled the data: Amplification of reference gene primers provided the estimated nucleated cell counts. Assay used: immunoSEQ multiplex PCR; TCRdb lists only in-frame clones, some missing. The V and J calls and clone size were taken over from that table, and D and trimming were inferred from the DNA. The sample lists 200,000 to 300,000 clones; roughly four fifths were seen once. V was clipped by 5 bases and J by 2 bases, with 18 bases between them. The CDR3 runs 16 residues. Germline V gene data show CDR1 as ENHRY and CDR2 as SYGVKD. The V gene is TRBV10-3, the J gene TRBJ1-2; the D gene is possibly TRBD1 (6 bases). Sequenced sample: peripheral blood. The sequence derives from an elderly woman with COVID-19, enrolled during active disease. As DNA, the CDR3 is TGTGCCATCAGTCTACATCGGACAGAGGTAAACTATGGCTACACCTTC. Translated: CAISLHRTEVNYGYTF.